The clone carrying this T cell receptor (beta chain) was found a few times. Germline CDR1 is MNHNS and CDR2 is SASEGT. CDR3 length: 17 amino acids. V lost 1 base and J lost 2, with 17 bases in between. These data come from a study of identical twins. TCRdb called the 5' RACE reads again in MiXCR, with one record for every CDR3 protein. The data show hundreds of thousands of distinct CDR3 sequences, approximately 13% seen once. This same sample was also taken into another study, of yellow fever vaccine responses in identical twins.

The receptor was derived from a woman aged 18 to 35 in good health. V gene TRBV6-1 combines with J gene TRBJ1-1, with D tentatively TRBD1 (6 bases). The specimen sequenced was PBMCs. CDR3 coding DNA: TGTGCCAGCAGTGAAGGATTAAGGGGGGGGCTTAACACTGAAGCTTTCTTT. Its protein product is CASSEGLRGGLNTEAFF.